The 13 T cell receptor beta chains below all came from one sample that was sequenced in a study of T cells in Graves' hyperthyroidism and ophthalmopathy. From RNA transcripts, TCR beta CDR3 regions were amplified. RT-PCR in the first round (using the HTBI primer set) targeted the TCR CDR3. Each CDR3 protein gets one entry after TCRdb re-called the multiplex PCR reads with MiXCR. This repertoire shows 690,000 or so distinct CDR3 sequences, approximately 19% found once; its top ten account for around 15%. Sequenced material: blood. The source is a woman between 50 and 59 years old with Graves' hyperthyroidism that later progressed to Graves' ophthalmopathy.

V gene TRBV7-8 combines with J gene TRBJ1-6; TRBD1 might be the D (5 bases). This CDR3 region has 15 residues. The V gene's germline CDR1 is SGHVS and CDR2 FQNEAQ. Trimming removed 1 base at V and 10 bases at J, with 14 bases between. Here the CDR3 DNA reads TGTGCCAGCAGCTTAGTGACAGCACGGGGGTCACCCCTCCACTTT. It is translated as CASSLVTARGSPLHF. Together with reference TRBV7-8 and TRBJ1-6, the CDR3 gives the full variable domain: GAGVSQSPRYKVAKRGQDVALRCDPISGHVSLFWYQQALGQGPEFLTYFQNEAQLDKSGLPSDRFFAERPEGSVSTLKIQRTQQEDSAVYLCASSLVTARGSPLHFGNGTRLTVT.

There are many counts of this clonotype. The genes are TRBV12-3 or TRBV12-4 and TRBJ1-5; D not resolved. V lost 6 bases and J lost 9, with 18 bases in between. CDR3 size: 14 residues. The CDR3 region has the DNA TGTGCCAGCAGCACCTTTTGGATCGCCGGGCCCCAGCATTTT. Amino acids: CASSTFWIAGPQHF.

In its sample, this clonotype was seen many times. The rearrangement links TRBV12-3 or TRBV12-4 to TRBJ1-2; no clear D. The V gene lost 5 bases and the J gene lost 4 bases, with 17 bases spanning the gap. The CDR3 totals 15 residues. The CDR3 loop reads CASSPGVRESYGYTF. The CDR3 DNA reads TGTGCCAGCAGTCCGGGAGTTAGGGAGAGCTATGGCTACACCTTC.

This clonotype was detected many times. The V and J genes are TRBV12-3 or TRBV12-4 and TRBJ1-5; weak D call: TRBD1 (5 bases). V was clipped by 6 bases and J by 0 bases, with 21 bases between them. The CDR3 covers 18 residues. CDR3 residues: CASSPGQGGRYSNQPQHF. The CDR3 bases are TGTGCCAGCAGCCCAGGGCAGGGAGGGAGATATAGCAATCAGCCCCAGCATTTT.

This clonotype appeared many times. The chain uses TRBV3-1 and TRBJ1-4; 7 bases match TRBD1. With V trimmed by 1 base and J by 3 bases, 2 bases remained unmatched. The CDR3 loop spans 15 amino acids. The germline V gene encodes CDR1 LGHDT and CDR2 YNNKEL (reference sequence). CDR3 residues: CASSQVGQANEKLFF. The CDR3 DNA reads TGTGCCAGCAGCCAAGTCGGACAGGCTAATGAAAAACTGTTTTTT.

This clonotype was seen at least ten times. The chain is built from TRBV2 and TRBJ2-7; unclear D gene. The CDR3 spans 15 residues. Germline lookup yields CDR1 SNHLY and CDR2 FYNNEI. Deletions cut 1 base from V and 2 bases from J, with 12 bases between. CDR3 coding DNA: TGTGCCAGCAGTGAAGAAAACTGGCCACCCTACGAGCAGTACTTC. The encoded protein is CASSEENWPPYEQYF. Full variable domain (missing parts from reference TRBV2 and TRBJ2-7): EPEVTQTPSHQVTQMGQEVILRCVPISNHLYFYWYRQILGQKVEFLVSFYNNEISEKSEIFDDQFSVERPDGSNFTLKIRSTKLEDSAMYFCASSEENWPPYEQYFGPGTRLTVT.

This clonotype was seen at least ten times. This rearrangement joins TRBV20-1 to TRBJ1-2; 7 positions match TRBD1. Germline values: CDR1 DFQATT, CDR2 SNEGSKA (reference sequence). V dropped 6 bases and J dropped 8; count of bases not matched to a gene: 15. CDR3 length: 14 residues. This CDR3 reads CSATSGQEGYGYTF. The CDR3 nucleotides read TGCAGTGCAACGAGTGGACAGGAGGGGTACGGCTACACCTTC.

The chain couples TRBV19 to TRBJ1-1; D remains unclear. The CDR3 has 16 amino acids. In germline, CDR1 is LNHDA, CDR2 SQIVND (reference sequence). With 4 bases removed from V and 0 bases from J, the gap between germline ends came to 15 bases. In nucleotides, the CDR3 is TGTGCCAGTAGTACCTCGGGGAATCGAATGAACACTGAAGCTTTCTTT. It yields the protein CASSTSGNRMNTEAFF.

The CDR3, as DNA: TGTGCCAGCAGCGCCGTAGTGGGGGCCGGTAATGAAAAACTGTTTTTT. Translated: CASSAVVGAGNEKLFF. The rearrangement joins TRBV9 to TRBJ1-4, with a weak D call TRBD1 (6 bases). Germline V gene data show CDR1 as SGDLS and CDR2 as YYNGEE. Trimming left V 3 bases short and J 4 bases short, with 16 bases between. The CDR3 length is 16 residues.

This clonotype was seen repeatedly, ten times or more. The rearrangement uses TRBV12-3 or TRBV12-4 and TRBJ1-5; TRBD1 might be the D (5 bases). The V end was cut by 6 bases, the J end by 5 bases, with 23 bases between. CDR3 length equals 17 residues. The CDR3 spells CASSPGLKGRGDQPQHF. The CDR3 region has the DNA TGTGCCAGCAGCCCCGGGCTGAAGGGAAGAGGGGATCAGCCCCAGCATTTT.

J is TRBJ2-6 and V is TRBV10-3; 7 bases agree with TRBD1. The CDR3 is 16 amino acids. In germline, CDR1 is ENHRY, CDR2 SYGVKD. The trim removed 6 bases at V and 0 bases at J, leaving 5 bases unmatched. CDR3 region: CAIRRQGVSGANVLTF. As DNA, the CDR3 is TGTGCCATCAGGAGACAGGGAGTCTCTGGGGCCAACGTCCTGACTTTC.

This clonotype was detected ten times or more. The junction departs from the called germline gene at one end, perhaps through a read error. V and J are TRBV5-1 and TRBJ2-3; D might be TRBD2 (5 bases). Germline V gives CDR1 SGHRS, CDR2 YFSETQ. The CDR3 loop spans 13 amino acids. CDR3 bases: TGTGCCTCGGCGGGCGGGAGCACAGATACGCAGTATTTT. Protein sequence: CASAGGSTDTQYF.

In this sample, this clonotype turned up a few times. The chain employs TRBV20-1 and TRBJ2-3, with D tentatively TRBD1 or TRBD2 (5 bases each). The germline gives CDR1 DFQATT, CDR2 SNEGSKA (reference sequence). Trimming took off 5 bases at V and 2 bases at J, with 20 bases between the two ends. This CDR3 contains 16 residues. CDR3 nucleotide sequence: TGCAGTGCTGGGGCTAGAGTTTTGCGGGCCACAGATACGCAGTATTTT. This encodes CSAGARVLRATDTQYF.